Listed here are 10 T cell receptor beta chains from one sample, sequenced in a study of blood T cell repertoires in COVID-19. The table came from immunoSEQ multiplex PCR; TCRdb's copy has only in-frame clones and leaves some out. The sample shows 150,000 to 200,000 clones, roughly 84% of them seen only once. The sample comprised peripheral blood. The receptor set was obtained from an older person with COVID-19, enrolled during active disease.

Only one count was recorded for this clone. Other DNA sequences in the sample encode the same CDR3. This rearrangement joins TRBV24-1 to TRBJ2-2, with D possibly TRBD2 on 5 matching bases. V lost 4 bases to trimming and J lost 4 bases, with 15 bases between them. CDR3 size: 16 residues. In germline, CDR1 is KGHDR, CDR2 SFDVKD. This CDR3 is CATSDPTRGVTGELFF. The CDR3 DNA is TGTGCCACCAGTGACCCGACCCGGGGTGTCACCGGGGAGCTGTTTTTT.

This chain joins TRBV7-9 and TRBJ1-5; 8 bases match TRBD1. The CDR3 runs to 16 residues. J lost 2 bases, V lost 5 bases, and 8 bases had no gene match. Germline loops: CDR1 SEHNR, CDR2 FQNEAQ (reference sequence). CDR3 nucleotide sequence: TGTGCCAGCAGCCCCCTGTGGGGACAGGGCAATCAGCCCCAGCATTTT. Protein: CASSPLWGQGNQPQHF. Together with reference TRBV7-9 and TRBJ1-5, the CDR3 gives the full variable domain: DTGVSQNPRHKITKRGQNVTFRCDPISEHNRLYWYRQTLGQGPEFLTYFQNEAQLEKSRLLSDRFSAERPKGSFSTLEIQRTEQGDSAMYLCASSPLWGQGNQPQHFGDGTRLSIL.

This chain connects TRBV28 to TRBJ2-3; TRBD2 might be the D (7 bases). Trimming took off 7 bases at V and 5 bases at J, with 16 bases between the two ends. Per germline, CDR1 MDHEN and CDR2 SYDVKM. The CDR3 extends over 14 amino acids. The CDR3 spells CASTAGGGVDTQYF. Written as DNA, the CDR3 is TGTGCCAGCACGGCCGGCGGGGGCGTAGATACGCAGTATTTT.

This clone was seen only once. CDR3 sequence: CASSQPDREGSPLHF. The CDR3 nucleotides read TGTGCCAGCAGCCAGCCGGACAGGGAGGGATCACCCCTCCACTTT. This sequence joins TRBV4-2 and TRBJ1-6, with 8 bases identical to TRBD1. Looked up from germline, CDR1 is LGHNA and CDR2 is YNFKEQ. The CDR3 sequence is 15 residues long. Trimming at V came to 3 bases and at J to 10 bases, leaving 8 bases not matched to a gene.

The gene calls are TRBV4-1 and TRBJ2-1, with 7 bases fitting TRBD2. Germline values: CDR1 MGHRA, CDR2 YSYEKL. The CDR3 is 17 residues long. With 4 bases clipped from V and 6 bases from J, the junction kept 15 bases outside the gene matches. The CDR3, as DNA: TGCGCCAGCAGCCTTAGCGGCGGGAGTGGGTGGGGCAATGAGCAGTTCTTC. It is translated as CASSLSGGSGWGNEQFF.

The CDR3 DNA reads TGTGCCAGCAGCTTAGGGTTTTCAGGGTTCGCTGGAAACACCATATATTTT. Its translation: CASSLGFSGFAGNTIYF. The chain has TRBV7-2 and TRBJ1-3; TRBD1 might be the D (5 bases). Between the trimmed V and J ends, which lost 1 base and 2 bases, there was a span of 15 bases. Germline CDR1 SGHTA, CDR2 FQGNSA. This CDR3 has 17 amino acids.

This chain links TRBV7-2 with TRBJ2-3, with TRBD2 as a possible D gene (5 bases). The V and J ends lost 5 bases and 2 bases respectively, with 14 bases between them. The CDR3 is 15 amino acids. Germline-derived CDR1 and CDR2 are SGHTA and FQGNSA. The CDR3 DNA follows: TGTGCCAGCAGCCTTGTTCCGGGGTACACAGATACGCAGTATTTT. This gives the protein CASSLVPGYTDTQYF. Full variable domain (missing parts from reference TRBV7-2 and TRBJ2-3): GAGVSQSPSNKVTEKGKDVELRCDPISGHTALYWYRQSLGQGLEFLIYFQGNSAPDKSGLPSDRFSAERTGGSVSTLTIQRTQQEDSAVYLCASSLVPGYTDTQYFGPGTRLTVL.

The gene calls are TRBV5-5 and TRBJ2-2, with TRBD2 matching over 8 bases. Germline V lookup: CDR1 SGHKS, CDR2 YYEKEE (reference sequence). V was pared by 6 bases and J by 0 bases, with 4 bases of the junction left unmatched. CDR3 length equals 15 residues. The CDR3 loop is CASNSGDTNTGELFF. The DNA of the CDR3 is TGTGCCAGCAATAGCGGGGACACGAACACCGGGGAGCTGTTTTTT.

The V and J genes are TRBV5-1 and TRBJ2-5, with 7 bases identical to TRBD2. With 0 bases clipped from V and 4 bases from J, the junction kept 6 bases outside the gene matches. This CDR3 region has 15 residues. The germline CDR1 and CDR2 sequences are SGHRS and YFSETQ. Here the CDR3 DNA reads TGCGCCAGCAGCTTGGCCAGGGAGCGGGGAGAGACCCAGTACTTC. It encodes CASSLARERGETQYF.

The V and J genes are TRBV5-4 and TRBJ1-3; TRBD1 agrees at 10 bases. The CDR3 length is 15 residues. Per germline, CDR1 SGHNT and CDR2 YYREEE (reference sequence). Trimming removed 3 bases from V and 4 bases from J; junction bases left unmatched: 4. This CDR3 is CASSSGTGAGNTIYF. For the CDR3, the DNA is TGTGCCAGCAGCTCCGGGACAGGGGCCGGAAACACCATATATTTT. Looking up the rest from reference TRBV5-4 and TRBJ1-3 gives the full variable domain: ETGVTQSPTHLIKTRGQQVTLRCSSQSGHNTVSWYQQALGQGPQFIFQYYREEENGRGNFPPRFSGLQFPNYSSELNVNALELDDSALYLCASSSGTGAGNTIYFGEGSWLTVV.